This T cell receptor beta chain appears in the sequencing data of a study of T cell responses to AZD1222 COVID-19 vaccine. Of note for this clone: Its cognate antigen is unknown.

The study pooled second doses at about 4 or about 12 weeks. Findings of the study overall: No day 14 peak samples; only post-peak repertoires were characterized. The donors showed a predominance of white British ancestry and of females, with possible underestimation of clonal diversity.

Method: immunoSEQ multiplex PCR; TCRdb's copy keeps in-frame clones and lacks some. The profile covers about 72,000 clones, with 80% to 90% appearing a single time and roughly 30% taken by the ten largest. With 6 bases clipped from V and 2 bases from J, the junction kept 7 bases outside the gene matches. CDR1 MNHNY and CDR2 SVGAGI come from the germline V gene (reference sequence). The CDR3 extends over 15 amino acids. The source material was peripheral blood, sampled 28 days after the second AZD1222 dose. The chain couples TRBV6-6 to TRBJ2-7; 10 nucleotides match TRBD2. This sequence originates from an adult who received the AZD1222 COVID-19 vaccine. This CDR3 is CASRERTSGPYEQYF. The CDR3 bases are TGTGCCAGCAGAGAAAGGACTAGCGGCCCCTACGAGCAGTACTTC.